The rows below give T cell receptor beta chains drawn from one sample of a study of T cells after yellow fever vaccination. TCRdb independently ran MiXCR on the 5' RACE reads; one entry per CDR3 protein. The profile shows 20,000 to 25,000 distinct CDR3 sequences, less than 4% of them singletons. The sample consisted of PBMCs, either bulk or a sorted T-cell subset (CD4+, CD8+, memory, or dextramer-sorted; not recorded which), taken approximately 40 days after the first yellow fever vaccination. Receptor source: a man younger than 30 who received the YFV17D yellow fever vaccine. CDR3s include the opening cysteine and the closing phenylalanine or tryptophan. Each record gives: J gene, V gene, D gene, clone size, CDR3 protein, CDR3 DNA. D genes are given only for firm matches. Some rows mark clone size as missing; the rest say once, few, many or name a class of expanded clone.

j_call: TRBJ1-2
v_call: TRBV7-2
d_call: -
clone_size: many
cdr3_aa: CASSLARQGNGYTF
cdr3_nt: TGTGCCAGCAGCTTAGCGCGTCAGGGAAATGGCTACACCTTC

j_call: TRBJ2-1
v_call: TRBV27
d_call: -
clone_size: many
cdr3_aa: CASTFRGTSKTFNEQFF
cdr3_nt: TGTGCCAGCACCTTCCGGGGGACAAGTAAAACTTTCAATGAGCAGTTCTTC

j_call: TRBJ2-5
v_call: TRBV6-5
d_call: -
clone_size: many
cdr3_aa: CASSRLEETQYF
cdr3_nt: TGTGCCAGCAGCAGACTAGAAGAGACCCAGTACTTC

j_call: TRBJ2-5
v_call: TRBV5-1
d_call: -
clone_size: many
cdr3_aa: CASSLGGVQETQYF
cdr3_nt: TGCGCCAGCAGCTTGGGTGGCGTCCAAGAGACCCAGTACTTC

j_call: TRBJ2-5
v_call: TRBV5-1
d_call: -
clone_size: many
cdr3_aa: CASSLVGGAETQYF
cdr3_nt: TGCGCCAGCAGCTTGGTTGGGGGCGCCGAGACCCAGTACTTC

j_call: TRBJ1-5
v_call: TRBV6-2/TRBV6-3
d_call: -
clone_size: many
cdr3_aa: CASTQPPAAGQPQHF
cdr3_nt: TGTGCCAGCACCCAACCTCCCGCCGCCGGCCAGCCCCAGCATTTT

j_call: TRBJ1-2
v_call: TRBV12-3/TRBV12-4
d_call: TRBD1
clone_size: many
cdr3_aa: CASSEQQTGRVGYTF
cdr3_nt: TGTGCCAGCAGTGAACAACAGACAGGGAGAGTTGGCTACACCTTC

j_call: TRBJ2-3
v_call: TRBV7-2
d_call: -
clone_size: many
cdr3_aa: CASSLQGPDTQYF
cdr3_nt: TGTGCCAGCAGCCTGCAGGGACCAGATACGCAGTATTTT

j_call: TRBJ2-1
v_call: TRBV5-4
d_call: -
clone_size: many
cdr3_aa: CASSWSSAEQFF
cdr3_nt: TGTGCCAGCAGCTGGTCTAGTGCTGAGCAGTTCTTC

j_call: TRBJ2-1
v_call: TRBV6-5
d_call: -
clone_size: many
cdr3_aa: CASSYPGNEQFF
cdr3_nt: TGTGCCAGCAGTTACCCAGGCAATGAGCAGTTCTTC

j_call: TRBJ2-7
v_call: TRBV4-2
d_call: -
clone_size: many
cdr3_aa: CASSHSAGNEQYF
cdr3_nt: TGTGCCAGCAGCCATTCGGCGGGGAACGAGCAGTACTTC

j_call: TRBJ1-6
v_call: TRBV7-2
d_call: TRBD1
clone_size: many
cdr3_aa: CASSPRQGYNSPLHF
cdr3_nt: TGTGCCAGCAGCCCGCGACAGGGGTATAATTCACCCCTCCACTTT

j_call: TRBJ1-2
v_call: TRBV18
d_call: TRBD1
clone_size: many
cdr3_aa: CASSQDRDGYTF
cdr3_nt: TGTGCCAGCTCACAAGACAGGGATGGCTACACCTTC

j_call: TRBJ1-2
v_call: TRBV20-1
d_call: -
clone_size: few
cdr3_aa: CSPKIGGVGYGYTF
cdr3_nt: TGCAGTCCCAAGATCGGCGGGGTCGGCTATGGCTACACCTTC

j_call: TRBJ2-2
v_call: TRBV7-3
d_call: -
clone_size: -
cdr3_aa: CASRGLGDTGELFF
cdr3_nt: TGTGCGAGCAGAGGACTGGGTGACACCGGGGAGCTGTTTTTT

j_call: TRBJ1-1
v_call: TRBV7-2
d_call: -
clone_size: many
cdr3_aa: CASRKPMNTEAFF
cdr3_nt: TGTGCCAGCAGGAAGCCGATGAACACTGAAGCTTTCTTT

j_call: TRBJ2-2
v_call: TRBV7-2
d_call: TRBD1
clone_size: many
cdr3_aa: CASSLQGAHTGELFF
cdr3_nt: TGTGCCAGCAGCTTACAGGGGGCGCACACCGGGGAGCTGTTTTTT

j_call: TRBJ1-6
v_call: TRBV5-1
d_call: -
clone_size: many
cdr3_aa: CASSLGPPQSPLHF
cdr3_nt: TGCGCCAGCAGCTTGGGACCACCCCAGTCACCCCTCCACTTT

j_call: TRBJ2-7
v_call: TRBV6-2/TRBV6-3
d_call: TRBD2
clone_size: many
cdr3_aa: CASSPSGSYEQYF
cdr3_nt: TGTGCCAGCAGTCCTAGCGGGTCCTACGAGCAGTACTTC

j_call: TRBJ1-3
v_call: TRBV4-3
d_call: -
clone_size: many
cdr3_aa: CASSQLLTESSGNTIYF
cdr3_nt: TGCGCCAGCAGCCAGCTCTTGACGGAGAGCTCTGGAAACACCATATATTTT

j_call: TRBJ2-2
v_call: TRBV28
d_call: -
clone_size: many
cdr3_aa: CASSGKGTRWLAGELFF
cdr3_nt: TGTGCCAGCAGTGGAAAAGGGACACGCTGGCTGGCCGGGGAGCTGTTTTTT

j_call: TRBJ1-5
v_call: TRBV6-2/TRBV6-3
d_call: -
clone_size: many
cdr3_aa: CASSAPTEVNQPQHF
cdr3_nt: TGTGCCAGCAGTGCCCCGACAGAAGTCAATCAGCCCCAGCATTTT